The 21 T cell receptor beta chains below all came from one sample that was sequenced in a study of OX40 agonist ivuxolimab in advanced cancers. The repertoire was sequenced with immunoSEQ multiplex PCR; TCRdb's copy has only in-frame clones and lacks some. The data hold roughly 52,000 clones, with just under 85% observed a single time. The material was CD4+ or CD8+ T cells sorted from blood, obtained in a trial of the OX40 agonist ivuxolimab. All receptors derive from an adult with an advanced solid tumor such as melanoma, head and neck, liver or kidney cancer.

The chain links TRBV10-3 to TRBJ2-7; 7 bases align to TRBD1. The CDR3 sequence is 14 residues long. Losses at the gene ends were 5 bases for V and 2 bases for J; bases not matched to a gene: 6. Germline CDR1 and CDR2: ENHRY and SYGVKD. CDR3 region: CAISIGQGAYEQYF. The CDR3 DNA sequence: TGTGCCATCAGTATTGGGCAGGGGGCCTACGAGCAGTACTTC.

The chain couples TRBV9 to TRBJ1-3; no reliable D call. Germline V gives CDR1 SGDLS, CDR2 YYNGEE. V was clipped by 0 bases and J by 2 bases, with 15 bases between them. There are 17 residues in the CDR3. This chain's CDR3 is CASSVEESRLAGNTIYF. CDR3 nucleotide sequence: TGTGCCAGCAGCGTAGAGGAAAGTAGGCTCGCTGGAAACACCATATATTTT.

CDR3 sequence (DNA): TGCAGCTCTTCACTAGCGGGAGTGGAGACCCAGTACTTC. As protein: CSSSLAGVETQYF. This rearrangement joins TRBV29-1 to TRBJ2-5, with 11 bases matching TRBD2. This CDR3 contains 13 residues. V dropped 8 bases and J dropped 5; count of bases not matched to a gene: 7. Per the germline V gene, CDR1 is SQVTM and CDR2 is ANQGSEA.

The chain employs TRBV18 and TRBJ1-2; D perhaps matches TRBD1 (6 bases). The germline V gene encodes CDR1 KGHSH and CDR2 LQKENI. There are 11 residues in the CDR3. V was shortened by 8 bases and J by 9 bases, with 13 bases between the two germline ends. CDR3 region: CASGGGASYTF. DNA of the CDR3: TGTGCCAGCGGCGGGGGGGCAAGCTACACCTTC.

In its sample, this clone ranks as medium-sized (0.01 to 0.1%). The chain recombines TRBV14 with TRBJ1-1; D is perhaps TRBD1 (6 bases). The CDR3 is 14 residues long. Trimming shortened V by 4 bases and J by 6 bases, and 15 bases separated the two germline ends. Germline loops: CDR1 SGHDN, CDR2 FVKESK. The CDR3 sequence: CASSPNQGLAEAFF. CDR3 nucleotides: TGTGCCAGCAGCCCCAATCAGGGGCTCGCTGAAGCTTTCTTT.

In DNA form, the CDR3 reads TGTGCCAGCTCACCGCTCCGGAATACTGGAGGCTCTAAGGAGCAGTACTTC. Its translation is CASSPLRNTGGSKEQYF. The chain couples TRBV18 to TRBJ2-7; TRBD2 is a possible D gene (5 bases). CDR3 size: 17 residues. Trimming left V 3 bases short and J 7 bases short, with 25 bases between. The germline CDR1 and CDR2 sequences are KGHSH and LQKENI.

The V call is TRBV5-1, the J call TRBJ2-1; D might be TRBD2 (5 bases). The CDR3 length is 16 residues. V lost 0 bases and J 0 bases, leaving 10 bases between the germline ends. Germline values: CDR1 SGHRS, CDR2 YFSETQ. CDR3 sequence: CASSLERSRSYNEQFF. The CDR3 region has the DNA TGCGCCAGCAGCTTGGAGCGGTCACGCTCCTACAATGAGCAGTTCTTC. The full variable domain, rest sourced from reference TRBV5-1 and TRBJ2-1, is KAGVTQTPRYLIKTRGQQVTLSCSPISGHRSVSWYQQTPGQGLQFLFEYFSETQRNKGNFPGRFSGRQFSNSRSEMNVSTLELGDSALYLCASSLERSRSYNEQFFGPGTRLTVL.

The V call is TRBV5-4, the J call TRBJ1-4, with unresolved D. V lost 0 bases and J lost 5, with 11 bases in between. CDR3 length equals 15 residues. The germline CDR1 and CDR2 sequences are SGHNT and YYREEE (reference sequence). The CDR3 DNA is TGTGCCAGCAGCTTGGCCGCCAGCTCAAATGAAAAACTGTTTTTT. Translating gives CASSLAASSNEKLFF.

The chain links TRBV7-9 to TRBJ2-3, with D unclear. Looked up from germline, CDR1 is SEHNR and CDR2 is FQNEAQ (reference sequence). The length of the CDR3 is 15 residues. V lost 4 bases to trimming and J lost 3 bases, with 14 bases between them. In DNA form, the CDR3 reads TGTGCCAGCAGCTCCCAACTGACCGGGACAGATACGCAGTATTTT. Amino acid sequence: CASSSQLTGTDTQYF.

This rearrangement joins TRBV27 to TRBJ2-7, with 9 bases that match TRBD1. Germline CDR1 MNHEY, CDR2 SMNVEV (reference sequence). The CDR3 is 18 residues long. V was clipped by 3 bases and J by 4 bases; unmatched bases: 16. The CDR3 nucleotides read TGTGCCAGCAGTTTGAAACCGGGACAGGGTATTAAGTTGTACGAGCAGTACTTC. Translation: CASSLKPGQGIKLYEQYF.

The chain is built from TRBV2 and TRBJ1-5; no clear D. Trimming cost V 10 bases and J 0 bases, with 7 bases left between them. Germline V gene sequence: CDR1 SNHLY, CDR2 FYNNEI. The CDR3 covers 12 residues. This chain's CDR3 is CANTNSNQPQHF. DNA of the CDR3: TGTGCCAATACGAATAGCAATCAGCCCCAGCATTTT.

The chain couples TRBV27 to TRBJ2-5; no reliable D call. Trimming removed 4 bases from V and 1 base from J, with 7 bases in between. Per the germline V gene, CDR1 is MNHEY and CDR2 is SMNVEV (reference sequence). The CDR3 is made up of 13 amino acids. This chain's CDR3 is CASSSQLQETQYF. CDR3 coding DNA: TGTGCCAGCAGTTCCCAGCTCCAAGAGACCCAGTACTTC.

In nucleotides, the CDR3 is TGTGCCAGCAGTCTACCAAAGAGACCCCGGACAGGGGCGGCAAATCAGCCCCAGCATTTT. This gives the protein CASSLPKRPRTGAANQPQHF. The chain has TRBV28 and TRBJ1-5; 9 nucleotides align to TRBD1. V was pared by 5 bases and J by 4 bases, with 21 bases of the junction left unmatched. This CDR3 comprises 20 residues. CDR1 and CDR2 (germline): MDHEN, SYDVKM.

The V call is TRBV19, the J call TRBJ1-5; tentative D call: TRBD1 (6 bases). This CDR3 comprises 17 residues. The V and J ends lost 0 bases and 0 bases respectively, with 12 bases between them. Germline assignment: CDR1 LNHDA and CDR2 SQIVND (reference sequence). CDR3 sequence: CASSIEMWDTSNQPQHF. The CDR3 nucleotides read TGTGCCAGTAGTATAGAAATGTGGGACACTAGCAATCAGCCCCAGCATTTT.

The chain recombines TRBV10-3 with TRBJ1-5, with D perhaps TRBD1 (5 bases). V lost 6 bases, J lost 10 bases, and 16 bases lay in between. Germline-derived CDR1 and CDR2 are ENHRY and SYGVKD. CDR3 size: 13 residues. The CDR3 bases are TGTGCCATCAGAGGGGACCTCGGAGGACCCCAGCATTTT. Amino acid sequence: CAIRGDLGGPQHF.

A few counts support this clone. The chain has TRBV7-9 and TRBJ2-5; D gene ambiguous. V was trimmed by 5 bases and J by 9 bases, leaving 10 bases between them. In germline, CDR1 is SEHNR, CDR2 FQNEAQ (reference sequence). The CDR3 length is 11 residues. CDR3 loop: CASSPAVAQYF. The CDR3 DNA reads TGTGCCAGCAGCCCAGCCGTGGCCCAGTACTTC. Full variable domain (rest looked up from reference TRBV7-9 and TRBJ2-5): DTGVSQNPRHKITKRGQNVTFRCDPISEHNRLYWYRQTLGQGPEFLTYFQNEAQLEKSRLLSDRFSAERPKGSFSTLEIQRTEQGDSAMYLCASSPAVAQYFGPGTRLLVL.

The chain uses TRBV7-9 and TRBJ2-5; perhaps TRBD1 as D (5 bases). The tail of the sequence fits TRBJ2-7 better, so the J call may be wrong. Germline V gene lookup returns CDR1 SEHNR and CDR2 FQNEAQ (reference sequence). CDR3 length: 14 amino acids. CDR3 in amino acids: CASSLAQGLDEQYF. The CDR3 DNA reads as TGTGCCAGCAGCTTAGCCCAGGGTCTCGACGAGCAGTACTTC.

The chain joins TRBV28 to TRBJ1-5, with D uncertain. The V gene lost 4 bases and the J gene lost 1 base, with 8 bases spanning the gap. CDR3 size: 14 residues. The V gene's germline CDR1 is MDHEN and CDR2 SYDVKM. CDR3 loop: CASSSPPSNQPQHF. CDR3 DNA: TGTGCCAGCAGTTCCCCCCCCAGCAATCAGCCCCAGCATTTT.

The chain carries TRBV6-6 and TRBJ1-2; possible D gene TRBD1, 6 bases. The CDR3 consists of 12 residues. The V and J ends lost 3 bases and 7 bases respectively, with 9 bases between them. Germline V lookup: CDR1 MNHNY, CDR2 SVGAGI (reference sequence). DNA for the CDR3: TGTGCCAGCAGTTATGAGGACAGTGGCTACACCTTC. It codes for CASSYEDSGYTF.

J is TRBJ1-3 and V is TRBV5-4, with no clear D. The V end lost 4 bases, the J end lost 1 base, and 15 bases lay between the germline ends. The CDR3 has 16 amino acids. Per the germline V gene, CDR1 is SGHNT and CDR2 is YYREEE (reference sequence). CDR3 nucleotide sequence: TGTGCCAGCAGCCCAGACATGTTCAGTTCTGGAAACACCATATATTTT. Translation: CASSPDMFSSGNTIYF. Variable domain in full (rest from reference TRBV5-4 and TRBJ1-3): ETGVTQSPTHLIKTRGQQVTLRCSSQSGHNTVSWYQQALGQGPQFIFQYYREEENGRGNFPPRFSGLQFPNYSSELNVNALELDDSALYLCASSPDMFSSGNTIYFGEGSWLTVV.

The rearrangement uses TRBV28 and TRBJ2-7; TRBD1 or TRBD2 may be the D gene (6 bases each). This CDR3 has 15 amino acids. V lost 4 bases to trimming and J lost 3 bases, with 16 bases between them. Germline CDR1 MDHEN, CDR2 SYDVKM. CDR3 nucleotide sequence: TGTGCCAGCAGTTCCCCGGGGGACATTCACTACGAGCAGTACTTC. Its translation is CASSSPGDIHYEQYF.